This TCR beta chain appears in the sequencing data of a study of T cells in tuberculosis. Points from the study as a whole: GMM-specific TCRs were nearer to active tuberculosis alpha repertoires, suggesting expansion.

Produced via immunoSEQ multiplex PCR; TCRdb's table is partial and in-frame only. Among 45,000 or so clones listed, around 96% were seen once. Tuberculin skin test and IGRA determined adolescents' latent tuberculosis status at entry. About this clone: What it binds is unknown.

This TCR came from a donor aged 10-30 years with latent tuberculosis or without tuberculosis infection. The sequenced sample was PBMCs.

The CDR3 protein is CASSQISEREETQYF. CDR3 coding DNA: TGCGCCAGCAGCCAGATTTCCGAGCGTGAAGAGACCCAGTACTTC. The chain recombines TRBV4-3 with TRBJ2-5; D is uncertain. Trimming cost V 3 bases and J 3 bases, with 14 bases left between them. This CDR3 comprises 15 residues. Germline assignment: CDR1 LGHNA and CDR2 YSLEER.